A single sample gave rise to the 4 T cell receptor beta chains below, sequenced in a study of OX40 agonist ivuxolimab in advanced cancers. Sequencing used immunoSEQ multiplex PCR; TCRdb keeps in-frame clones, though not all of them. This table holds 25,000 to 35,000 clones, 80% found once. The material sequenced was CD4+ or CD8+ T cells sorted from blood, taken in a trial of the OX40 agonist ivuxolimab. All receptors derive from an adult with an advanced solid tumor such as melanoma, head and neck, liver or kidney cancer.

The chain has TRBV21-1 and TRBJ2-4. TRBV21-1 is described as a pseudogene. CDR3 length: 21 residues. The CDR3 sequence is CASSNRRQDGGGRLAKNIQYF. The CDR3 nucleotides read TGTGCCAGCAGCAACCGCCGACAAGATGGAGGGGGACGACTAGCCAAAAACATTCAGTACTTC.

The chain employs TRBV18 and TRBJ2-2; D gene uncertain. Trimming pared 4 bases from V and 6 bases from J, leaving 9 bases between. Per the germline V gene, CDR1 is KGHSH and CDR2 is LQKENI. The CDR3 has 13 amino acids. The CDR3 protein is CASSLRGSGELFF. In DNA, the CDR3 is TGTGCCAGCTCACTACGAGGATCCGGGGAGCTGTTTTTT.

This chain links TRBV19 with TRBJ1-1, with TRBD1 matching over 7 bases. CDR1 and CDR2 (germline): LNHDA, SQIVND (reference sequence). V shed 7 bases and J 5 bases; nucleotides not matched to a gene: 7. The CDR3 has 13 residues. The CDR3 DNA is TGTGCCAGTAACGAGGGGGCGAGGACTGAAGCTTTCTTT. Protein: CASNEGARTEAFF.

This clone occurred once. The chain combines TRBV11-2 with TRBJ1-1, with 8 bases fitting TRBD1. CDR1 SGHAT and CDR2 FQNNGV come from the germline V gene. The V gene end was trimmed by 5 bases and the J gene end by 0 bases; junction bases not matched to a gene: 11. This CDR3 is 17 amino acids long. CDR3: CASSRNPGTGLNTEAFF. The CDR3, as DNA: TGTGCCAGCAGCCGCAACCCCGGGACAGGTCTGAACACTGAAGCTTTCTTT. Full variable domain (remainder filled in from reference TRBV11-2 and TRBJ1-1): EAGVAQSPRYKIIEKRQSVAFWCNPISGHATLYWYQQILGQGPKLLIQFQNNGVVDDSQLPKDRFSAERLKGVDSTLKIQPAKLEDSAVYLCASSRNPGTGLNTEAFFGQGTRLTVV.